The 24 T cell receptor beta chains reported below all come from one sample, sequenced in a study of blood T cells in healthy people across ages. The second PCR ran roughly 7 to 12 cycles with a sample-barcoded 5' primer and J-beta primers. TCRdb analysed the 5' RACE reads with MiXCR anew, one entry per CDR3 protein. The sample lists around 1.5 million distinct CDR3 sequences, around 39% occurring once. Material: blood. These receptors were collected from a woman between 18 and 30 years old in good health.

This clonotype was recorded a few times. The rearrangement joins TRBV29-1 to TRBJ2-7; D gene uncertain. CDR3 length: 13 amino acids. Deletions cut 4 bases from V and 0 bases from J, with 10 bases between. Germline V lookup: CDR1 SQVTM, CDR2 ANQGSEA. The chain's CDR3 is CSVGEVGSYEQYF. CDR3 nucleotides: TGCAGCGTTGGGGAAGTTGGCTCCTACGAGCAGTACTTC.

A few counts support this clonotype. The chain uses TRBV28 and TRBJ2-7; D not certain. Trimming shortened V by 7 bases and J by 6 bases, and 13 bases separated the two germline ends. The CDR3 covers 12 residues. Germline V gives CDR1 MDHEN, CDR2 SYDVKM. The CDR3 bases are TGTGCCAGCAATAGGCCATCGGCCGAGCAGTACTTC. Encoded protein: CASNRPSAEQYF.

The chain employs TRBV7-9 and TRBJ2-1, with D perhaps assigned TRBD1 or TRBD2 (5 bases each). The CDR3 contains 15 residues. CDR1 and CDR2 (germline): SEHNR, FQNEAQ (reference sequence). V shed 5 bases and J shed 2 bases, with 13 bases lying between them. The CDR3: CASSAGRGAYNEQFF. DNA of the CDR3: TGTGCCAGCAGCGCAGGTAGAGGGGCCTACAATGAGCAGTTCTTC.

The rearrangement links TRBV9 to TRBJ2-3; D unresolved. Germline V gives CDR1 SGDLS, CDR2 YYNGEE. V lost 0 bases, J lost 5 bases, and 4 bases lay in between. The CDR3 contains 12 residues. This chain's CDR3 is CASSVVVDTQYF. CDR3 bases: TGTGCCAGCAGCGTAGTTGTAGATACGCAGTATTTT.

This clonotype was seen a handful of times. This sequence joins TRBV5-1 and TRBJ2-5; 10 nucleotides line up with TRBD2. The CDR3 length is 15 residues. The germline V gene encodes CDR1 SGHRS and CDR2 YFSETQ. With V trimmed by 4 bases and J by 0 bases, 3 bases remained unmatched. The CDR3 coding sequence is TGCGCCAGCAGCCCGACTAGCGGGTACCAAGAGACCCAGTACTTC. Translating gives CASSPTSGYQETQYF.

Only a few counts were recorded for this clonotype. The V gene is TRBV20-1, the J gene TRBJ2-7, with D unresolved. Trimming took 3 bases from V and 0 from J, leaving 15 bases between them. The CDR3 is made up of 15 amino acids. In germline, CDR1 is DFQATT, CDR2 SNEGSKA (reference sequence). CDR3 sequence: CSARAGSTSSYEQYF. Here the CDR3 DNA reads TGCAGTGCTAGGGCCGGGTCGACCAGCTCCTACGAGCAGTACTTC.

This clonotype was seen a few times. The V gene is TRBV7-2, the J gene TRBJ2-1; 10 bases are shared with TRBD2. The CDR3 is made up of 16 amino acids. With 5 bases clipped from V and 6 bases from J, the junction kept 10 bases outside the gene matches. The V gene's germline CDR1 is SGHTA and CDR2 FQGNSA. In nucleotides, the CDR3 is TGTGCCAGCAGCGGTTCGGGACTAGCGAAACCCAATGAGCAGTTCTTC. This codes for CASSGSGLAKPNEQFF.

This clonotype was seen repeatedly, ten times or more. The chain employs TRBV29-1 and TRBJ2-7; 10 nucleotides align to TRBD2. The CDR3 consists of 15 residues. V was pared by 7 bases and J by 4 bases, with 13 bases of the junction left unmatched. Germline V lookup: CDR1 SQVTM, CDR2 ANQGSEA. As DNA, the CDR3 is TGCAGCGCCCTAGCCGGGACTAGCGAAGGTTACGAGCAGTACTTC. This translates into CSALAGTSEGYEQYF.

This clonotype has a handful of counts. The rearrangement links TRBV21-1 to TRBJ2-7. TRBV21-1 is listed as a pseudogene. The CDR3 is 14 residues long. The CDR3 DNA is TGTGCCAGCAGCAAAGTCACAGATTTTGGCGAGCAGTACTTC. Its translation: CASSKVTDFGEQYF.

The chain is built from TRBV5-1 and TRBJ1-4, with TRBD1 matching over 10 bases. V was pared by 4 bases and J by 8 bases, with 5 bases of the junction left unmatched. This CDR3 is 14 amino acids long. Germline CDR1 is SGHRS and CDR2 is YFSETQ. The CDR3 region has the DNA TGCGCCAGCAGCCCGGGACAGGGGATGGAAAAACTGTTTTTT. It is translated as CASSPGQGMEKLFF.

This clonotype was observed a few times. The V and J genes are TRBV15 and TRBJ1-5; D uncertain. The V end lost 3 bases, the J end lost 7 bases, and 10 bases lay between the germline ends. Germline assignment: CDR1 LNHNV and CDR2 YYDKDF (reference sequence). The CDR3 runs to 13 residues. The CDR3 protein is CATSSSAPQPQHF. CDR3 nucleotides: TGTGCCACCAGCAGTTCTGCTCCACAGCCCCAGCATTTT.

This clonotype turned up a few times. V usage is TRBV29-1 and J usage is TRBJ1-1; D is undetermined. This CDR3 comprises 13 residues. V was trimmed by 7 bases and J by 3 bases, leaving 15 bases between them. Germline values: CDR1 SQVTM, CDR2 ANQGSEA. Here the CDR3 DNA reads TGCAGCGCCCGGGGTTCGCGGGACACTGAAGCTTTCTTT. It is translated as CSARGSRDTEAFF.

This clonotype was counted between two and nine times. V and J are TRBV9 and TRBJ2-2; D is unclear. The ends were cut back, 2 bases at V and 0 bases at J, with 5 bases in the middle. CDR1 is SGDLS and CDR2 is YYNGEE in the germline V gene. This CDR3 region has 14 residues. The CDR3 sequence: CASSVSANTGELFF. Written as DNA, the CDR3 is TGTGCCAGCAGCGTGAGCGCGAACACCGGGGAGCTGTTTTTT. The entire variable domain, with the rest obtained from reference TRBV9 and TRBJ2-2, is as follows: DSGVTQTPKHLITATGQRVTLRCSPRSGDLSVYWYQQSLDQGLQFLIQYYNGEERAKGNILERFSAQQFPDLHSELNLSSLELGDSALYFCASSVSANTGELFFGEGSRLTVL.

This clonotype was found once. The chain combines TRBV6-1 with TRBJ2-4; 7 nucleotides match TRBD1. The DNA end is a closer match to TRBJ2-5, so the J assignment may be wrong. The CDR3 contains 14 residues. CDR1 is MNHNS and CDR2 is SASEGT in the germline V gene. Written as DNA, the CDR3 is TGTGCCAGCAGATGGGGACAGATTGGAGAGACCCAGTACTTC. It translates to CASRWGQIGETQYF.

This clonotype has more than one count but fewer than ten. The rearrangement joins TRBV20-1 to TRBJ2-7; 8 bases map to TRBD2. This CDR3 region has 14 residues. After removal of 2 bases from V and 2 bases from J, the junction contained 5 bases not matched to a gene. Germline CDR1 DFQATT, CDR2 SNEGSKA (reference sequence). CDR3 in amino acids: CSARLRGATYEQYF. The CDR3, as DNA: TGCAGTGCTAGACTGCGGGGGGCCACCTACGAGCAGTACTTC.

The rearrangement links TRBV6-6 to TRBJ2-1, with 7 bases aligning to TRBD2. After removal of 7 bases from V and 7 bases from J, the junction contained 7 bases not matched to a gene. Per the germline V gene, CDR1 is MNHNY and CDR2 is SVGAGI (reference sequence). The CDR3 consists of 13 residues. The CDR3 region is CASTLASGNEQFF. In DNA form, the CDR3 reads TGTGCCAGCACCTTGGCTAGCGGAAATGAGCAGTTCTTC.

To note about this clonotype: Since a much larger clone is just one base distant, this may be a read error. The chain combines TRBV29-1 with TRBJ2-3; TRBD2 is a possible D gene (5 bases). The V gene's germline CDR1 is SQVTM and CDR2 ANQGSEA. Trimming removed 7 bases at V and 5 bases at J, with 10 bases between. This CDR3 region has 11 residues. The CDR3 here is CSGGGKDTQYF. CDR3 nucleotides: TGCAGCGGTGGAGGTAAAGATACGCAGTATTTT.

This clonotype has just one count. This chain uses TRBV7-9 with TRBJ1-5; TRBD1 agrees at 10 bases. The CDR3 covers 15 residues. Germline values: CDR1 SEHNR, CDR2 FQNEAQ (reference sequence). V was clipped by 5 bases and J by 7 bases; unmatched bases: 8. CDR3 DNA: TGTGCCAGCAGCGTACGGGACAGGGGAAAGCAGCCCCAGCATTTT. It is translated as CASSVRDRGKQPQHF.

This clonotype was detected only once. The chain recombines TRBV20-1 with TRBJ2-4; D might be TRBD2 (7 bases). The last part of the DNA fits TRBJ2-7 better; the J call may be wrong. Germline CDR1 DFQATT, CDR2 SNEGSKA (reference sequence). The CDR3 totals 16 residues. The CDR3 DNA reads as TGCAGTGCTAGAGGAGGGGGTAGCGGGCGACCCTACGAGCAGTACTTC. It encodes CSARGGGSGRPYEQYF.

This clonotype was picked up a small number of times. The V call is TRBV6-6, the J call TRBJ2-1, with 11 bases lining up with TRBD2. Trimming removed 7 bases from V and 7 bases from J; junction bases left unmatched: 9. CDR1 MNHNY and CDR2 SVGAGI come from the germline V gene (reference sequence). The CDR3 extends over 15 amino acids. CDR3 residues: CASISTGTSGNEQFF. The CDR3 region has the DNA TGTGCCAGCATCTCAACCGGGACTAGCGGTAATGAGCAGTTCTTC.

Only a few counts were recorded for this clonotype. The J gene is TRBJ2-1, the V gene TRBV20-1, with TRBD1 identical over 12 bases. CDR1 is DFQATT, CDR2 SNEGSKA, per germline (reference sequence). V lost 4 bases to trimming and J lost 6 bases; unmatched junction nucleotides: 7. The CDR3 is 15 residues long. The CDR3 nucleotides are TGCAGTGCTACCACCGGGACAGGGGGCTTCAATGAGCAGTTCTTC. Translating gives CSATTGTGGFNEQFF.

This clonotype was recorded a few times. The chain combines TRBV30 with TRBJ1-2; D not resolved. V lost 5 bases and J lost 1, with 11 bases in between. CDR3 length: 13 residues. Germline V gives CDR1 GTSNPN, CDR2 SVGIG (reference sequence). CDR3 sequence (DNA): TGTGCCTGGGAATACGGGATTAACTATGGCTACACCTTC. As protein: CAWEYGINYGYTF.

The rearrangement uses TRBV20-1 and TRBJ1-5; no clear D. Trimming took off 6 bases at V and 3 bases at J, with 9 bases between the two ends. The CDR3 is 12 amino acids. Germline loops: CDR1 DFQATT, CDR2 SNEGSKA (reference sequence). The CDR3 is CSAQGPNQPQHF. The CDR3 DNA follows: TGCAGTGCCCAAGGACCCAATCAGCCCCAGCATTTT.

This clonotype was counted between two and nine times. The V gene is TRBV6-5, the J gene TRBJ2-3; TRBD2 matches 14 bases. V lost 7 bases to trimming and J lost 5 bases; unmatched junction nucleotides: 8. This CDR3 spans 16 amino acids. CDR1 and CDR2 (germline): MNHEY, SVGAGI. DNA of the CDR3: TGTGCCAGCACCCCACCGGGACTAGCGGGAGTAGATACGCAGTATTTT. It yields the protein CASTPPGLAGVDTQYF.